Sequencing of this T cell receptor (beta chain) was carried out in a study of siplizumab effects on memory and regulatory T cells. Study-wide results and caveats: Suppressive function of proliferating Tregs from siplizumab cultures was not confirmed. Only a minor fraction of alloreactive clones mapped to unstimulated subsets.

The table lists this clone with a few counts. Its matching antigen is unknown. Assay used: immunoSEQ multiplex PCR; TCRdb lists only in-frame clones, some missing. In the table there are tens of thousands of clones, 93% of which are singletons. The CDR3 consists of 13 residues. The germline V gene encodes CDR1 MNHEY and CDR2 SMNVEV (reference sequence). The V gene lost 2 bases and the J gene lost 1 base, with 5 bases spanning the gap. The clonotype was recovered from a human donor in good health. The chain links TRBV27 to TRBJ1-1; D gene ambiguous. Input material: CD8+ T cells sorted from blood. In DNA form, the CDR3 reads TGTGCCAGCAGTTTAAGTGAGAACACTGAAGCTTTCTTT. It yields the protein CASSLSENTEAFF.